A single sample is the source of the 18 T cell receptor beta chains below, sequenced in a study of CD8 T cells in Susac syndrome. Random-hexamer reverse transcription was applied to roughly 0.5 to 1 ug RNA. TCRdb itself ran the immunoSEQ multiplex PCR reads through MiXCR, one entry per CDR3 protein. The sample lists about 110,000 distinct CDR3 sequences, about 95% occurring once. The sample consisted of CD4+ T cells from PBMCs. These receptor sequences come from a human donor in good health.

J is TRBJ1-1 and V is TRBV27; D ambiguous. Germline CDR1 reads MNHEY; CDR2 reads SMNVEV (reference sequence). Trimming took 6 bases from V and 3 from J, leaving 17 bases between them. The CDR3 sequence is 15 residues long. The CDR3 protein is CASSYRTGRHTEAFF. CDR3 bases: TGTGCCAGCAGCTACCGAACCGGGAGGCACACTGAAGCTTTCTTT.

V and J are TRBV5-1 and TRBJ2-2; TRBD1 agrees at 7 bases. Per the germline V gene, CDR1 is SGHRS and CDR2 is YFSETQ. The CDR3 has 16 residues. J gave up 3 bases and V 4 bases, and 9 bases lay outside the gene matches. CDR3 DNA: TGCGCCAGCAGCCAACCGACAGGGTTGTACACCGGGGAGCTGTTTTTT. Protein: CASSQPTGLYTGELFF.

V usage is TRBV12-3 or TRBV12-4 and J usage is TRBJ2-1; 12 positions agree with TRBD2. The CDR3 has 15 amino acids. The J segment lost 6 bases and the V segment lost 8 bases, leaving 8 bases of the junction unmatched. CDR3 bases: TGTGCCAGCTCCCAGACTAGCGGGGGCCTCAATGAGCAGTTCTTC. Translation: CASSQTSGGLNEQFF.

The chain uses TRBV24-1 and TRBJ2-1, with D hard to call. CDR1 is KGHDR, CDR2 SFDVKD, per germline. V lost 3 bases and J lost 7, with 3 bases in between. The CDR3 length is 11 residues. The CDR3 protein is CATSDRNEQFF. The CDR3 DNA sequence: TGTGCCACCAGTGATCGTAATGAGCAGTTCTTC.

The chain joins TRBV5-1 to TRBJ1-1; D not resolved. The V end lost 2 bases, the J end lost 1 base, and 6 bases lay between the germline ends. The germline gives CDR1 SGHRS, CDR2 YFSETQ. The CDR3 totals 13 residues. The CDR3 sequence is CASSFGWNTEAFF. The CDR3 bases are TGCGCCAGCAGCTTTGGGTGGAACACTGAAGCTTTCTTT.

The rearrangement uses TRBV25-1 and TRBJ2-5, with D hard to call. Trimming left V 7 bases short and J 1 base short, with 13 bases between. There are 14 residues in the CDR3. Germline V gives CDR1 MGHDK, CDR2 SYGVNS. The CDR3 DNA reads TGTGCCAGCACCGACGTTGGACCCCAAGAGACCCAGTACTTC. It codes for CASTDVGPQETQYF.

J is TRBJ2-1 and V is TRBV7-8; possible D gene TRBD2, 5 bases. This CDR3 contains 14 residues. The V and J ends lost 5 bases and 2 bases respectively, with 10 bases between them. The germline V gene has CDR1 SGHVS and CDR2 FQNEAQ. The CDR3 sequence: CASSPPGAYNEQFF. In DNA form, the CDR3 reads TGTGCCAGCAGCCCACCCGGGGCCTACAATGAGCAGTTCTTC.

The chain recombines TRBV9 with TRBJ2-5; perhaps TRBD2 as D (5 bases). Trimming removed 2 bases at V and 5 bases at J, with 16 bases between. This CDR3 is 15 amino acids long. The germline V gene has CDR1 SGDLS and CDR2 YYNGEE. DNA for the CDR3: TGTGCCAGCAGCGTCACGGGGAGTTGGCCTGAGACCCAGTACTTC. Its protein is CASSVTGSWPETQYF. Using reference TRBV9 and TRBJ2-5 for the parts outside the CDR3, the full variable domain is DSGVTQTPKHLITATGQRVTLRCSPRSGDLSVYWYQQSLDQGLQFLIQYYNGEERAKGNILERFSAQQFPDLHSELNLSSLELGDSALYFCASSVTGSWPETQYFGPGTRLLVL.

The chain employs TRBV23-1 and TRBJ1-2; no clear D gene. TRBV23-1 is known as an ORF, though its function is uncertain. The V gene lost 0 bases and the J gene lost 8 bases, with 16 bases spanning the gap. This CDR3 is built from 15 residues. The DNA for the CDR3 is TGCGCCAGCAGTCAATCGTTAAGGTTCCGTGGGGGCTACACCTTC. Its translation: CASSQSLRFRGGYTF.

This clonotype was seen only once. The chain joins TRBV5-1 to TRBJ2-5; 8 bases align to TRBD1. The trim removed 4 bases at V and 5 bases at J, leaving 7 bases unmatched. The CDR3 runs to 14 residues. The germline CDR1 and CDR2 sequences are SGHRS and YFSETQ. This CDR3 reads CASSPEDRVETQYF. Here the CDR3 DNA reads TGCGCCAGCAGCCCCGAGGACAGGGTCGAGACCCAGTACTTC. Full variable domain (outside the CDR3, taken from reference TRBV5-1 and TRBJ2-5): KAGVTQTPRYLIKTRGQQVTLSCSPISGHRSVSWYQQTPGQGLQFLFEYFSETQRNKGNFPGRFSGRQFSNSRSEMNVSTLELGDSALYLCASSPEDRVETQYFGPGTRLLVL.

V gene TRBV28 combines with J gene TRBJ1-1, with D possibly matching TRBD1 (6 bases). In germline, CDR1 is MDHEN, CDR2 SYDVKM. The CDR3 is made up of 12 amino acids. The ends were cut back, 5 bases at V and 3 bases at J, with 7 bases in the middle. CDR3 residues: CASSGQYTEAFF. CDR3 nucleotides: TGTGCCAGCAGTGGACAGTACACTGAAGCTTTCTTT.

This chain links TRBV2 with TRBJ1-2, with D unresolved. Germline V CDR1 and CDR2: SNHLY, FYNNEI. The CDR3 contains 13 residues. V lost 4 bases to trimming and J lost 4 bases, with 10 bases between them. CDR3 region: CASSAGGSYGYTF. The CDR3 region has the DNA TGTGCCAGCAGTGCGGGCGGTAGCTATGGCTACACCTTC.

This clonotype was detected once. The CDR3 bases are TGCAGCGTCGAGGACAGAAATGGCTACACCTTC. Its translation: CSVEDRNGYTF. The rearrangement joins TRBV29-1 to TRBJ1-2; D possibly corresponds to TRBD1 (6 bases). CDR1 and CDR2 from the germline V gene are SQVTM and ANQGSEA. CDR3 size: 11 residues. V was clipped by 6 bases and J by 6 bases, with 11 bases between them.

This chain uses TRBV29-1 with TRBJ2-3; D is possibly TRBD1 or TRBD2 (7 bases each). The CDR3 has 15 amino acids. With 8 bases removed from V and 1 base from J, the gap between germline ends came to 19 bases. Germline CDR1 is SQVTM and CDR2 is ANQGSEA. In DNA form, the CDR3 reads TGCAGCTTCAGGGGGGGCAGGGGACGCACAGATACGCAGTATTTT. Translation: CSFRGGRGRTDTQYF.

V usage is TRBV29-1 and J usage is TRBJ2-7; 7 bases are shared with TRBD1. This CDR3 is 13 amino acids long. The V and J ends lost 4 bases and 2 bases, in that order; junction bases with no gene match: 5. Germline CDR1 is SQVTM and CDR2 is ANQGSEA. The CDR3 sequence: CSVGGTVTYEQYF. For the CDR3, the DNA is TGCAGCGTTGGGGGGACAGTCACCTACGAGCAGTACTTC.

The V and J genes are TRBV7-2 and TRBJ2-7; 8 bases agree with TRBD1. Germline V gives CDR1 SGHTA, CDR2 FQGNSA. The CDR3 extends over 15 amino acids. Unmatched junction bases numbered 13, after V lost 7 bases and J lost 5 bases. CDR3 DNA sequence: TGTGCCAGCACCGGACAGGGATTGGGCGTCCACGAGCAGTACTTC. Encoded protein: CASTGQGLGVHEQYF.

V usage is TRBV5-1 and J usage is TRBJ2-2; D possibly corresponds to TRBD2 (6 bases). Germline-derived CDR1 and CDR2 are SGHRS and YFSETQ. Trimming stripped 0 bases from V and 7 bases from J, with 13 bases between. The CDR3 spans 15 residues. The CDR3 loop is CASSLGGAGIGELFF. The CDR3 region has the DNA TGCGCCAGCAGCTTGGGAGGCGCGGGGATCGGGGAGCTGTTTTTT. The full variable domain, in which reference TRBV5-1 and TRBJ2-2 provide the parts outside the CDR3, is KAGVTQTPRYLIKTRGQQVTLSCSPISGHRSVSWYQQTPGQGLQFLFEYFSETQRNKGNFPGRFSGRQFSNSRSEMNVSTLELGDSALYLCASSLGGAGIGELFFGEGSRLTVL.

The chain links TRBV7-2 to TRBJ2-3, with D uncertain. Germline CDR1 reads SGHTA; CDR2 reads FQGNSA. V was clipped by 4 bases and J by 8 bases, with 16 bases between them. The CDR3 consists of 14 residues. The CDR3 nucleotides are TGTGCCAGCAGCTCACCCGGCCCCCACGGTACGCAGTATTTT. This gives the protein CASSSPGPHGTQYF.